This paragraph reports one T cell receptor (beta chain). The germline gives CDR1 KGHDR, CDR2 SFDVKD. There are 15 residues in the CDR3. V was pared by 6 bases and J by 4 bases, with 8 bases of the junction left unmatched. Produced via immunoSEQ multiplex PCR; TCRdb's table is partial and in-frame only. This sample has about 150,000 clones, with 85% to 95% found just once. These data belong to a study of control samples from healthy donors and cancer patients. The clonotype comes from a man aged 45-65 years in good health. The chain links TRBV24-1 to TRBJ1-5, with 7 bases identical to TRBD1. Material for sequencing was blood. The CDR3 DNA reads as TGTGCCACCAGTAGGGGCCAGGGGGGGAATCAGCCCCAGCATTTT. It is translated as CATSRGQGGNQPQHF.